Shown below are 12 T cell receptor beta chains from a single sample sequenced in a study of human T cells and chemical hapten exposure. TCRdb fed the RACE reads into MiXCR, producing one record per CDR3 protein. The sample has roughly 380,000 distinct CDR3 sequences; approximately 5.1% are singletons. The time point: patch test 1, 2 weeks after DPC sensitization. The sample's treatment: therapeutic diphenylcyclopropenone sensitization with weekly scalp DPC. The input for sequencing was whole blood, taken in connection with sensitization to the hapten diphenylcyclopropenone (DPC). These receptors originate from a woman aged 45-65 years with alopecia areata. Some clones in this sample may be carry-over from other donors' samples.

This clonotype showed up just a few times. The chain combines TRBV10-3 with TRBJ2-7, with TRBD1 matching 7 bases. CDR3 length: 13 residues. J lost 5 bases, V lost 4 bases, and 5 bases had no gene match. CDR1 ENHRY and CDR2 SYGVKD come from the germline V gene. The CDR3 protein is CAISANRGHEQYF. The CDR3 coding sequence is TGTGCCATCAGTGCTAACAGGGGCCACGAGCAGTACTTC.

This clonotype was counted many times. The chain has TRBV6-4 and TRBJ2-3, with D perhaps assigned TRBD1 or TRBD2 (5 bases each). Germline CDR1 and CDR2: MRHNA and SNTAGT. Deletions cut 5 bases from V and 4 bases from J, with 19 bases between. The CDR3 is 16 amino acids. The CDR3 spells CASSLWPGSSADTQYF. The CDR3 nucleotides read TGTGCCAGCAGTTTATGGCCAGGGAGTAGCGCAGATACGCAGTATTTT.

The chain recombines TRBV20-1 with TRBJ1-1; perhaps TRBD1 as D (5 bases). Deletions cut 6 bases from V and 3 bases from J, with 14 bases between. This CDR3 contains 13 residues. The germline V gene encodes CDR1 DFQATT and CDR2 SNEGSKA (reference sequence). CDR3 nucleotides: TGCAGTGCAACAGACAGTGGGGACACTGAAGCTTTCTTT. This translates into CSATDSGDTEAFF.

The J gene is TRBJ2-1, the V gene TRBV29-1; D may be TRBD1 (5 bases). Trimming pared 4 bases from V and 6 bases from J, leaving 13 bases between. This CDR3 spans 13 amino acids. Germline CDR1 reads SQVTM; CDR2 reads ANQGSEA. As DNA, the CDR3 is TGCAGCGTTGGGCAGGGCTACCTCAATGAGCAGTTCTTC. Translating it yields CSVGQGYLNEQFF.

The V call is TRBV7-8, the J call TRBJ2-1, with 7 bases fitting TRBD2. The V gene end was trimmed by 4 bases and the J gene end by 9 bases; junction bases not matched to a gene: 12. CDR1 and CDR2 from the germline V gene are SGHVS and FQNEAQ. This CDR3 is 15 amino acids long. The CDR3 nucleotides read TGTGCCAGCAGCTCGACTAGCAAGAATGTGGGTGAGCAGTTCTTC. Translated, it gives CASSSTSKNVGEQFF. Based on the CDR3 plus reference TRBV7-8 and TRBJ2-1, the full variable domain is GAGVSQSPRYKVAKRGQDVALRCDPISGHVSLFWYQQALGQGPEFLTYFQNEAQLDKSGLPSDRFFAERPEGSVSTLKIQRTQQEDSAVYLCASSSTSKNVGEQFFGPGTRLTVL.

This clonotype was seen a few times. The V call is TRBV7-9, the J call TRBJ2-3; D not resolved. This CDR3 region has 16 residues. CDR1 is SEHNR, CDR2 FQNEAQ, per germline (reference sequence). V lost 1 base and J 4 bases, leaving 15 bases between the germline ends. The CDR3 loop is CASSLGGEHIADTQYF. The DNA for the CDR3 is TGTGCCAGCAGCTTAGGGGGTGAGCATATCGCAGATACGCAGTATTTT.

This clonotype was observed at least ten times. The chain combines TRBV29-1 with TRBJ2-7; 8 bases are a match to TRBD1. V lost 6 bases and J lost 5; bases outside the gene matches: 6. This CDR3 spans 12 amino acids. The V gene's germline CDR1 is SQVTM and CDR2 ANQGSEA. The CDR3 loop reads CSVMTGDHEQYF. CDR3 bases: TGCAGCGTAATGACAGGGGACCACGAGCAGTACTTC.

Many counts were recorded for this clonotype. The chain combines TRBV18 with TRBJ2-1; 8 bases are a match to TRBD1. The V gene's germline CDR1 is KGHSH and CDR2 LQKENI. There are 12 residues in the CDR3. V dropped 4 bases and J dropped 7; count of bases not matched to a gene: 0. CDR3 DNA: TGTGCCAGCTCACGGACAGGGAATGAGCAGTTCTTC. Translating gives CASSRTGNEQFF.

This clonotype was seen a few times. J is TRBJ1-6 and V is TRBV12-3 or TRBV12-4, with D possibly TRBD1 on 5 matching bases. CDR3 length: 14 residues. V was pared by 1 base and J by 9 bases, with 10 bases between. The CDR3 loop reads CASSLGGGGSPLHF. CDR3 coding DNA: TGTGCCAGCAGTTTAGGGGGCGGGGGTTCACCCCTCCACTTT.

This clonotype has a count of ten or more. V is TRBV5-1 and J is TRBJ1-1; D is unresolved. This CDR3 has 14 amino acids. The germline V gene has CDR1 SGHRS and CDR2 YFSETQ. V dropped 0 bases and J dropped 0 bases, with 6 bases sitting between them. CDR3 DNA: TGCGCCAGCAGCTTGGGAGGCGTGAACACTGAAGCTTTCTTT. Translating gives CASSLGGVNTEAFF.

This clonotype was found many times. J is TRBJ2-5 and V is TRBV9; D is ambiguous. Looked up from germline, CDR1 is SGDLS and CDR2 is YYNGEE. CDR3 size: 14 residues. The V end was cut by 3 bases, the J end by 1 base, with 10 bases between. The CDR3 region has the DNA TGTGCCAGCAGCGCGCCGGGCTCCCAAGAGACCCAGTACTTC. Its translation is CASSAPGSQETQYF.

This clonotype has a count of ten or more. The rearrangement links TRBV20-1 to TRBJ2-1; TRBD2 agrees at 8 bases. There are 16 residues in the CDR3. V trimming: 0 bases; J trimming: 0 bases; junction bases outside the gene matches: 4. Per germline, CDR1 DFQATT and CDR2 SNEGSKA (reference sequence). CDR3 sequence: CSARDMGLGSYNEQFF. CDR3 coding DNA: TGCAGTGCTAGAGATATGGGACTAGGCTCCTACAATGAGCAGTTCTTC.